This T cell receptor beta chain was captured in a study of regulatory and conventional T cells in RAG deficiency. Overall study results and limits: In Omenn syndrome, Treg and Tconv repertoires overlapped >85%.

The method was immunoSEQ multiplex PCR; TCRdb's version includes in-frame clones alone and lacks a portion of them. Of tens of thousands of clones detected, 85% to 90% appear once; the ten largest clones hold roughly 0.51%. Worth noting for this clone: Its specificity is not known.

Germline-derived CDR1 and CDR2 are SGHNT and YYREEE (reference sequence). The length of the CDR3 is 16 residues. V shed 0 bases and J 5 bases; nucleotides not matched to a gene: 8. The sorted conventional CD4+ T cells were CD25-low and CD127-high, with genomic DNA sequenced. In addition, the sample was reused for a study of regulatory T cells. That source adds: Primers: 52 TRBV forward and 13 TRBJ reverse.

The clonotype originates from a human donor in good health. Sequencing used CD4+ effector T cells sorted from blood. The chain recombines TRBV5-4 with TRBJ2-5; the match to TRBD2 covers 9 bases. The DNA for the CDR3 is TGTGCCAGCAGCTTGGTACGCGGGGGGGCCTCGGAGACCCAGTACTTC. As protein: CASSLVRGGASETQYF.